This TCR beta chain was sequenced during a study of T cell changes during pregnancy in multiple sclerosis. The method was immunoSEQ multiplex PCR; TCRdb's version includes in-frame clones alone and lacks a portion of them. The table lists about 46,000 clones, about 94% of them singletons. The CDR3 has 13 residues. Between the trimmed V and J ends, which lost 5 bases and 11 bases, there was a span of 15 bases. Germline V gives CDR1 MNHEY, CDR2 SVGAGI. This clone occurred once. This TCR was recovered from a female donor with multiple sclerosis, enrolled in a pregnancy study. The sequencing used CD8+ T cells from peripheral blood mononuclear cells, collected after pregnancy. The rearrangement joins TRBV6-5 to TRBJ2-2; D might be TRBD2 (6 bases). As DNA, the CDR3 is TGTGCCAGCAGTACCCCCGGCGGGAACGAGCTGTTTTTT. This encodes CASSTPGGNELFF.